Presented here are 24 T cell receptor beta chains from one specimen sequenced in a study. Treg sorting used a CD4+CD25+CD127-/low gate. TCRdb reprocessed the 5' RACE reads with MiXCR, giving one entry per CDR3 protein. The data contain 34,000 or so distinct CDR3 sequences, over 25% of them singletons. The sample taken for sequencing was tumor-infiltrating Tregs sorted from the breast tumor. Every receptor here comes from a female donor with breast cancer.

On this clonotype: This could be a read error, since a much larger clone is one nucleotide away. The J gene is TRBJ2-2, the V gene TRBV14; D is possibly TRBD2 (5 bases). Germline V gene data show CDR1 as SGHDN and CDR2 as FVKESK. The CDR3 is 15 amino acids. V was clipped by 6 bases and J by 4 bases, with 15 bases between them. As DNA, the CDR3 is TGTGCCAGCAGTCCTCTAGCCAGGAGCACCGGGGAGCTGTTTTTT. Translating it yields CASSPLARSTGELFF.

This clonotype was seen repeatedly, ten times or more. J is TRBJ2-1 and V is TRBV5-1; D is undetermined. Germline CDR1 SGHRS, CDR2 YFSETQ. The CDR3 is 13 residues long. Trimming removed 2 bases at V and 6 bases at J, with 9 bases between. The CDR3 region is CASSFTQFNEQFF. For the CDR3, the DNA is TGCGCCAGCAGCTTCACCCAGTTCAATGAGCAGTTCTTC.

In regard to this clonotype: A read error may explain this, as a much larger clone is one base away. The chain has TRBV5-1 and TRBJ1-1; D gene ambiguous. V was clipped by 5 bases and J by 1 base, with 9 bases between them. Germline V gene lookup returns CDR1 SGHRS and CDR2 YFSETQ. The CDR3 extends over 13 amino acids. CDR3 coding DNA: TGCGCCAGCAGACCGGACGGGAACACTGAAGCTTTCTTT. This encodes CASRPDGNTEAFF.

The chain has TRBV13 and TRBJ2-7; 9 positions match TRBD2. The CDR3 contains 13 residues. The germline CDR1 and CDR2 sequences are PRHDT and FYEKMQ (reference sequence). The CDR3 bases are TGTGCATCCTATGGGCGGGAGGGATACGAGCAGTACTTC. This translates into CASYGREGYEQYF.

About this clonotype itself: A read error may produce the germline difference seen at one junction end. J is TRBJ2-2 and V is TRBV6-5, with a possible D match to TRBD1 (6 bases). The CDR3 has 15 residues. Germline V gene data show CDR1 as MNHEY and CDR2 as SVGAGI. The CDR3 loop reads CASSNSQGPTGELFF. The CDR3 bases are TGTGCCAGCAGTAACTCCCAGGGGCCCACCGGGGAGCTGTTTTTT.

This clonotype was seen repeatedly, ten times or more. The rearrangement uses TRBV20-1 and TRBJ1-5; D is uncertain. Germline-derived CDR1 and CDR2 are DFQATT and SNEGSKA (reference sequence). Deletions cut 3 bases from V and 6 bases from J, with 12 bases between. The CDR3 runs to 13 residues. The CDR3 loop reads CSASPEAGQPQHF. CDR3 DNA: TGCAGTGCTAGCCCCGAAGCGGGTCAGCCCCAGCATTTT.

Comments on this clonotype: One end of the junction does not line up with germline, which may come from a read error. The chain joins TRBV6-5 to TRBJ2-7, with a weak D call TRBD2 (5 bases). Germline-derived CDR1 and CDR2 are MNHEY and SVGAGI. This CDR3 comprises 14 residues. Written as DNA, the CDR3 is TGTGCCAGCAGTTCCGGGCTAGCTACCTACGAGCGGTACTTC. It encodes CASSSGLATYERYF.

The rearrangement joins TRBV29-1 to TRBJ1-6; maybe TRBD1 (6 bases). The CDR3 sequence is 14 residues long. CDR1 and CDR2 (germline): SQVTM, ANQGSEA. Trimming removed 6 bases from V and 9 bases from J, with 18 bases in between. CDR3 coding DNA: TGCAGCGTCCTCCGTTGGGGGGCGGGTTCACCCCTCCACTTT. Protein sequence: CSVLRWGAGSPLHF.

By sample share, this clonotype is medium-sized (0.01 to 0.1%). This chain connects TRBV10-2 to TRBJ2-1; 8 bases are a match to TRBD2. The CDR3 extends over 15 amino acids. With 0 bases clipped from V and 6 bases from J, the junction kept 4 bases outside the gene matches. Germline V CDR1 and CDR2: WSHSY, SAAADI. The CDR3 is CASSESAGVVNEQFF. The CDR3 DNA reads as TGCGCCAGCAGTGAGTCAGCGGGAGTTGTCAATGAGCAGTTCTTC.

To note about this clonotype: Because the CDR3 is missing its conserved closing phenylalanine or tryptophan, this is likely a read error. The chain has TRBV24-1 and TRBJ2-1, with D possibly being TRBD2 (6 bases). Germline CDR1 reads KGHDR; CDR2 reads SFDVKD. The CDR3 consists of 14 residues. CDR3 in amino acids: CATSGTPSYNEQFI. DNA for the CDR3: TGTGCCACCAGCGGGACTCCATCCTACAACGAGCAGTTCATC.

This clonotype was detected ten times or more. The rearrangement uses TRBV12-3 or TRBV12-4 and TRBJ2-1; TRBD2 agrees at 8 bases. CDR3 length equals 17 residues. V was clipped by 6 bases and J by 1 base; unmatched bases: 11. This chain's CDR3 is CASSRYEREWSYNEQFF. In nucleotides, the CDR3 is TGTGCCAGCAGCCGTTACGAGCGGGAGTGGTCCTACAATGAGCAGTTCTTC.

This clonotype appeared a few times. This chain uses TRBV5-1 with TRBJ1-2; D remains ambiguous. Germline CDR1 SGHRS, CDR2 YFSETQ. The CDR3 length is 14 residues. Trimming left V 4 bases short and J 5 bases short, with 15 bases between. The CDR3 nucleotides read TGCGCCAGCAGCAGGACCAGCACGGGATATGGCTACACCTTC. Protein sequence: CASSRTSTGYGYTF.

This clonotype has ten or more counts. The CDR3 DNA is TGTGCCAGCAGTTCATACGACGAGCAGTACTTC. This codes for CASSSYDEQYF. The V and J genes are TRBV6-5 and TRBJ2-7, with D unclear. Germline assignment: CDR1 MNHEY and CDR2 SVGAGI. The V and J ends lost 4 bases and 5 bases respectively, with 6 bases between them. This CDR3 region has 11 residues.

Judged by abundance, this clonotype is medium-sized. The chain has TRBV29-1 and TRBJ2-1; no clear D gene. Deletions cut 0 bases from V and 8 bases from J, with 5 bases between. This CDR3 spans 11 amino acids. Per the germline V gene, CDR1 is SQVTM and CDR2 is ANQGSEA. The CDR3 nucleotides are TGCAGCGTTGAAGATAGTCATGAGCAGTTCTTC. Translating gives CSVEDSHEQFF.

J is TRBJ2-2 and V is TRBV11-2; D may match TRBD1 or TRBD2 (5 bases each). This CDR3 comprises 13 residues. The ends were cut back, 10 bases at V and 0 bases at J, with 9 bases in the middle. Per germline, CDR1 SGHAT and CDR2 FQNNGV. The chain's CDR3 is CATQGPNTGELFF. The CDR3 nucleotides are TGTGCCACCCAGGGACCGAACACCGGGGAGCTGTTTTTT. The full variable domain, its missing parts supplied by reference TRBV11-2 and TRBJ2-2, is EAGVAQSPRYKIIEKRQSVAFWCNPISGHATLYWYQQILGQGPKLLIQFQNNGVVDDSQLPKDRFSAERLKGVDSTLKIQPAKLEDSAVYLCATQGPNTGELFFGEGSRLTVL.

V usage is TRBV30 and J usage is TRBJ1-6, with unresolved D. This CDR3 spans 13 amino acids. V was trimmed by 8 bases and J by 7 bases, leaving 15 bases between them. Germline V gene data show CDR1 as GTSNPN and CDR2 as SVGIG (reference sequence). CDR3 nucleotides: TGTGCCGGCCGCCATCAAGGAAATTCACCCCTCCACTTT. Its translation is CAGRHQGNSPLHF.

This clonotype has a count of ten or more. This chain joins TRBV25-1 and TRBJ2-1, with 7 bases aligning to TRBD1. The J segment lost 0 bases and the V segment lost 1 base, leaving 3 bases of the junction unmatched. Germline assignment: CDR1 MGHDK and CDR2 SYGVNS. The CDR3 runs 16 residues. CDR3 bases: TGTGCCAGCAGTGAATTCTCAGGGGGCTCCTACAATGAGCAGTTCTTC. Translating it yields CASSEFSGGSYNEQFF.

There are many counts of this clonotype. The CDR3 nucleotides are TGTGCCAGCACTAATAGGCAGGATCGAGGCTACACCTTC. Protein: CASTNRQDRGYTF. V is TRBV6-6 and J is TRBJ1-2; D call uncertain. The CDR3 extends over 13 amino acids. Germline CDR1 MNHNY, CDR2 SVGAGI (reference sequence). V was shortened by 7 bases and J by 8 bases, with 17 bases between the two germline ends.

This clonotype was counted ten times or more. J is TRBJ2-1 and V is TRBV4-2, with 9 positions matching TRBD2. After removal of 4 bases from V and 0 bases from J, the junction contained 4 bases not matched to a gene. CDR1 and CDR2 from the germline V gene are LGHNA and YNFKEQ. This CDR3 region has 16 residues. The DNA for the CDR3 is TGTGCCAGCAGCCCGGGTAGCGGGAGCTCCTACAATGAGCAGTTCTTC. Translating it yields CASSPGSGSSYNEQFF.

This chain connects TRBV7-6 to TRBJ2-7; D possibly corresponds to TRBD2 (5 bases). V dropped 1 base and J dropped 5 bases, with 9 bases sitting between them. The V gene's germline CDR1 is SGHVS and CDR2 FNYEAQ. The CDR3 runs 13 residues. The CDR3 spells CASSLGEGHEQYF. In DNA form, the CDR3 reads TGTGCCAGCAGCTTAGGAGAGGGCCACGAGCAGTACTTC. Full variable domain (remainder filled in from reference TRBV7-6 and TRBJ2-7): GAGVSQSPRYKVTKRGQDVALRCDPISGHVSLYWYRQALGQGPEFLTYFNYEAQQDKSGLPNDRFSAERPEGSISTLTIQRTEQRDSAMYRCASSLGEGHEQYFGPGTRLTVT.

In this sample, this clonotype turned up many times. The chain uses TRBV25-1 and TRBJ1-1; D gene unclear. The V gene's germline CDR1 is MGHDK and CDR2 SYGVNS. The CDR3 runs 15 residues. V was shortened by 1 base and J by 1 base, with 10 bases between the two germline ends. The CDR3 nucleotides read TGTGCCAGCAGTGAATTGGGCAACACGAACACTGAAGCTTTCTTT. Its translation: CASSELGNTNTEAFF.

A few counts support this clonotype. The V call is TRBV2, the J call TRBJ2-7; D possibly corresponds to TRBD1 (6 bases). Looked up from germline, CDR1 is SNHLY and CDR2 is FYNNEI. Trimming cost V 4 bases and J 4 bases, with 17 bases left between them. The CDR3 contains 15 residues. CDR3 nucleotides: TGTGCCAGCAGTGCCCTGGGGGCAGGGCAATACGAGCAGTACTTC. It is translated as CASSALGAGQYEQYF.

This clonotype has a count of ten or more. The V and J genes are TRBV18 and TRBJ2-3; no definite D call. Germline CDR1 KGHSH, CDR2 LQKENI. The CDR3 extends over 15 amino acids. The V end lost 2 bases, the J end lost 2 bases, and 11 bases lay between the germline ends. CDR3 sequence: CASSPMQRYTDTQYF. For the CDR3, the DNA is TGTGCCAGCTCACCAATGCAACGCTACACAGATACGCAGTATTTT.

This chain joins TRBV2 and TRBJ2-7; perhaps TRBD1 as D (6 bases). Germline V gene sequence: CDR1 SNHLY, CDR2 FYNNEI. Deletions cut 4 bases from V and 2 bases from J, with 12 bases between. The CDR3 is 14 residues long. CDR3 coding DNA: TGTGCCAGCAGTGGATGGACAGAACCCTACGAGCAGTACTTC. Its translation is CASSGWTEPYEQYF.